The clone carrying this TCR beta chain was observed a few times. From RNA transcripts, TCR beta CDR3 regions were amplified. First-round RT-PCR with HTBI primers amplified the TCR CDR3 region. TCRdb called the multiplex PCR reads again in MiXCR, with one record for every CDR3 protein. In the table there are 600,000 to 650,000 distinct CDR3 sequences, 16% of which are singletons. The CDR3 length is 14 residues. V shed 5 bases and J shed 7 bases, with 17 bases lying between them. Germline V CDR1 and CDR2: SEHNR, FQNEAQ (reference sequence). Hyperthyroidism of Graves' type that showed no ophthalmopathy progression within 18 months was stable. The data were taken from a study of T cells in Graves' hyperthyroidism and ophthalmopathy.

Sequencing was done on a sample of blood. The genes are TRBV7-9 and TRBJ1-1; no reliable D call. The source is a woman aged 25 to 39 with Graves' hyperthyroidism. The DNA of the CDR3 is TGTGCCAGCAGCCGCCTTCAACTGGGCGGTGAAGCTTTCTTT. Translating it yields CASSRLQLGGEAFF. Full variable domain (outside the CDR3, taken from reference TRBV7-9 and TRBJ1-1): DTGVSQNPRHKITKRGQNVTFRCDPISEHNRLYWYRQTLGQGPEFLTYFQNEAQLEKSRLLSDRFSAERPKGSFSTLEIQRTEQGDSAMYLCASSRLQLGGEAFFGQGTRLTVV.